What follows describes a single TCR beta chain. Germline V lookup: CDR1 MNHNY, CDR2 SVGAGI (reference sequence). V dropped 7 bases and J dropped 6; count of bases not matched to a gene: 12. This CDR3 region has 15 residues. In the source study's methods: Reference gene primer amplification yielded estimated nucleated cell counts. Profiled with immunoSEQ multiplex PCR; TCRdb holds only in-frame clones, not every one. The V and J calls and clone size are taken from that table; D and trimming were inferred from the DNA. The data contain around 240,000 clones, almost 85% of them seen just once; the ten biggest clones take up about 2%. The sample belongs to a study of blood T cell repertoires in COVID-19. Across the study: Collection of acute and convalescent COVID-19 samples took place in the United States, Italy and Spain. T cells, B-cell-depleted T cells, or PBMCs supplied cDNA or gDNA.

Material: peripheral blood. The clonotype originates from a woman older than 75 with acute or convalescent COVID-19. The chain recombines TRBV6-6 with TRBJ2-7; TRBD2 agrees at 10 bases. CDR3 bases: TGTGCCAGCACCCTTAGGGCTAGCGGGAGTGGCGAGCAGTACTTC. This codes for CASTLRASGSGEQYF.